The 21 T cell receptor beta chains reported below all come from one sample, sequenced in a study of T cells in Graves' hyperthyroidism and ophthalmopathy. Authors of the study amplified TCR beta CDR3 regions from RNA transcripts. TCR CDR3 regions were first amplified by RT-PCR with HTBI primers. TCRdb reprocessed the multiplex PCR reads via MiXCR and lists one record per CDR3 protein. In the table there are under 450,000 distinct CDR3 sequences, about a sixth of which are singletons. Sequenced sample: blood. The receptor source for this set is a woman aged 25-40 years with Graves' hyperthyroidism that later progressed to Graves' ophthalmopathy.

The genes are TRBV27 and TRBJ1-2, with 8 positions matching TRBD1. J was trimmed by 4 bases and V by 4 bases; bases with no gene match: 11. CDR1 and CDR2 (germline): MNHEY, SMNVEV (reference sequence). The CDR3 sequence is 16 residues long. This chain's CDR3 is CASSSHAGTGSYGYTF. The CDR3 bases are TGTGCCAGCAGTTCCCACGCCGGGACAGGATCCTATGGCTACACCTTC.

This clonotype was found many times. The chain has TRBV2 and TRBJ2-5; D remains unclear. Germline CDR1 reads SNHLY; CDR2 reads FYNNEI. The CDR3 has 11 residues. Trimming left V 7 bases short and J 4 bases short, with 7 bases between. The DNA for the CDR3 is TGTGCCAGCAAACTCGGAGAGACCCAGTACTTC. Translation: CASKLGETQYF.

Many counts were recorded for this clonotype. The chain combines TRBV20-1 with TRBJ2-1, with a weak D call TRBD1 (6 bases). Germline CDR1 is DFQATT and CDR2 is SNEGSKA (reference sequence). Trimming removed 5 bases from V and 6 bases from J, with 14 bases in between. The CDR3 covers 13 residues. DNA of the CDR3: TGCAGTGCTGGGGGACACCGCGCCAATGAGCAGTTCTTC. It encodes CSAGGHRANEQFF.

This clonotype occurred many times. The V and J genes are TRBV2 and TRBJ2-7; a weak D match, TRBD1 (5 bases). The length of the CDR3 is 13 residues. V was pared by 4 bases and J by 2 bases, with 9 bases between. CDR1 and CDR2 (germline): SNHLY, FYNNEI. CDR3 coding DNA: TGTGCCAGCAGTGGCAGGGCGACCTACGAGCAGTACTTC. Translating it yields CASSGRATYEQYF.

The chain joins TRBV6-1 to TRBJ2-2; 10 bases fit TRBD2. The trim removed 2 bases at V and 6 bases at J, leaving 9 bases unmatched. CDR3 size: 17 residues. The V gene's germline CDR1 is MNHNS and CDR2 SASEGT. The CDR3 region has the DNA TGTGCCAGCAGTGAAAGGAGGGATAGCGGGGGGCCCGGGGAGCTGTTTTTT. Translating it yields CASSERRDSGGPGELFF.

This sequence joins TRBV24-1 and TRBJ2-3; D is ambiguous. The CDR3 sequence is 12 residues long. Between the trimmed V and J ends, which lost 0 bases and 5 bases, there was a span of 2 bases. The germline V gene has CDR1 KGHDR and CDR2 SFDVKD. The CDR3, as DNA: TGTGCCACCAGTGATTTGCAAGATACGCAGTATTTT. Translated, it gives CATSDLQDTQYF.

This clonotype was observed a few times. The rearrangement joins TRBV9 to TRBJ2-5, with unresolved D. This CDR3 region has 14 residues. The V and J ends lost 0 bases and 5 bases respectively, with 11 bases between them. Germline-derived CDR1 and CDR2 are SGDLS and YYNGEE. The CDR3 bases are TGTGCCAGCAGCGTAGCCGAGAGCGAGGAGACCCAGTACTTC. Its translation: CASSVAESEETQYF.

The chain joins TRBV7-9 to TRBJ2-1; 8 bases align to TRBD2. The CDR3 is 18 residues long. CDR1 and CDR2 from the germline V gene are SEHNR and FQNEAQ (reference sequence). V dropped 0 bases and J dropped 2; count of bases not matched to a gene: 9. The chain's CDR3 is CASSLAGSLGLAYNEQFF. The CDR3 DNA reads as TGTGCCAGCAGCTTAGCGGGCTCCTTGGGACTAGCCTACAATGAGCAGTTCTTC.

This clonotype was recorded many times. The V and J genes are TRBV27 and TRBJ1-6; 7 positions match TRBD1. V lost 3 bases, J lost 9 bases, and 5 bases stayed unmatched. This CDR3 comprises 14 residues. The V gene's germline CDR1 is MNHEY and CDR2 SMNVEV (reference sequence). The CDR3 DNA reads TGTGCCAGCAGTTTCCAGGGGGTAGGTTCACCCCTCCACTTT. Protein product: CASSFQGVGSPLHF.

CDR3 region: CASRPTGGLGLGNEQFF. The CDR3 DNA is TGTGCCAGCAGGCCTACAGGGGGTCTTGGGTTGGGGAATGAGCAGTTCTTC. The rearrangement joins TRBV3-1 to TRBJ2-1; 8 nucleotides match TRBD1. The CDR3 sequence is 17 residues long. From germline, CDR1 is LGHDT and CDR2 YNNKEL (reference sequence). Losses at the gene ends were 6 bases for V and 7 bases for J; bases not matched to a gene: 17.

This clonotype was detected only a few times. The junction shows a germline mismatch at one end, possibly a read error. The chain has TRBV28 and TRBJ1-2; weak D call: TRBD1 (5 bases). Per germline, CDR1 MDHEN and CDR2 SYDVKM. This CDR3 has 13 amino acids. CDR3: CASRPGTLVGYAF. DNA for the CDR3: TGTGCCAGCAGACCCGGGACGCTCGTAGGCTACGCCTTC.

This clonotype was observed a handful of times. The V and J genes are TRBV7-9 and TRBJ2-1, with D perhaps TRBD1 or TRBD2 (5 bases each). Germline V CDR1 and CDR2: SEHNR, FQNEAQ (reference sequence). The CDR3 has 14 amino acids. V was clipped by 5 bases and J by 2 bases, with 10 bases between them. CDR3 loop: CASSLGETYNEQFF. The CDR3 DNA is TGTGCCAGCAGCCTAGGGGAGACCTACAATGAGCAGTTCTTC.

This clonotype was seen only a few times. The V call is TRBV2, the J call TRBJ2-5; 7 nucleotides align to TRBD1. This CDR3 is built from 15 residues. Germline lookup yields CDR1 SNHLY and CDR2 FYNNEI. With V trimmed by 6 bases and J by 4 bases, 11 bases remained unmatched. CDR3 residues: CASSLGQSGGETQYF. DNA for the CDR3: TGTGCCAGCAGCCTGGGACAGTCAGGGGGAGAGACCCAGTACTTC.

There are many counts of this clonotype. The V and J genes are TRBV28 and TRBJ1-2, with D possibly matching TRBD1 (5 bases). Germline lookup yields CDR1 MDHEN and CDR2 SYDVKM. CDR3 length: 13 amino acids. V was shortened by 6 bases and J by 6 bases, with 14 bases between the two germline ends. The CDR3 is CASRPDGADGYTF. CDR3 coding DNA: TGTGCCAGCAGACCCGATGGGGCAGATGGCTACACCTTC.

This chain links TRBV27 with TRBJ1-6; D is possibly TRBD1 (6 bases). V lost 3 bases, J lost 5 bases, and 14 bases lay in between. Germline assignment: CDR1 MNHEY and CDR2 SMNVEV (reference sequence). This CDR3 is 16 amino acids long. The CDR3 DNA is TGTGCCAGCAGTTTCTTACCCAGGGGCCATAATTCACCCCTCCACTTT. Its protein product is CASSFLPRGHNSPLHF.

CDR3 coding DNA: TGTGCCAGTAGTATAATTGGAAAAACCTACGAGCAGTACTTC. Its protein is CASSIIGKTYEQYF. This sequence joins TRBV19 and TRBJ2-7, with D unresolved. From germline, CDR1 is LNHDA and CDR2 SQIVND (reference sequence). The CDR3 consists of 14 residues. Trimming cost V 2 bases and J 2 bases, with 10 bases left between them.

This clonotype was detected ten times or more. The CDR3 sequence is CATSRDREYTQYF. In DNA form, the CDR3 reads TGTGCCACCAGCAGAGATCGGGAGTATACGCAGTATTTT. The rearrangement uses TRBV15 and TRBJ2-3; maybe TRBD2 (6 bases). V was cut by 0 bases and J by 7 bases, with 8 bases left in between. CDR3 length equals 13 residues. CDR1 is LNHNV, CDR2 YYDKDF, per germline (reference sequence).

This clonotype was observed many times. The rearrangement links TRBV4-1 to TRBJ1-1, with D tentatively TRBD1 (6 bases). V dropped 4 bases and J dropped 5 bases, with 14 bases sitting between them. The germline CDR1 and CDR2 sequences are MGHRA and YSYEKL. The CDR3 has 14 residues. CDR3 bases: TGCGCCAGCAGCCCTTCCGGGGGGCCGACTGAAGCTTTCTTT. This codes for CASSPSGGPTEAFF.

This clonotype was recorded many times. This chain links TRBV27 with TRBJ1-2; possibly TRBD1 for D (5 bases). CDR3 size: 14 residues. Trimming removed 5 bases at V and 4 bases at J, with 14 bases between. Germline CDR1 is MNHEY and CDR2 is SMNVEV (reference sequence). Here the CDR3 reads CASSLQATAYGYTF. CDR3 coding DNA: TGTGCCAGCAGTCTACAGGCGACAGCCTATGGCTACACCTTC.

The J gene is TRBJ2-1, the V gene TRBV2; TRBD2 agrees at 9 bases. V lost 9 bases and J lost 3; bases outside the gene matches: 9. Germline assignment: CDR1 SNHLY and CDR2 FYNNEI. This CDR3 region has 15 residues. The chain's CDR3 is CARGEAGGYYNEQFF. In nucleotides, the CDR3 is TGTGCCAGGGGAGAGGCGGGAGGGTACTACAATGAGCAGTTCTTC.

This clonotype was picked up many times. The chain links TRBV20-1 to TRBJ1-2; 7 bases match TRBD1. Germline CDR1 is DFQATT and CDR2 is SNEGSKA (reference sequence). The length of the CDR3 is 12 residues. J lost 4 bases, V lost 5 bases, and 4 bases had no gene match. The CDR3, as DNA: TGCAGTGCTCCCGGGACAGCCTATGGCTACACCTTC. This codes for CSAPGTAYGYTF.